The rows below give T cell receptor beta chains drawn from one sample of a study of blood T cell repertoires in COVID-19. Libraries were prepared by immunoSEQ multiplex PCR; TCRdb keeps only in-frame clonotypes and omits some of them. The repertoire holds around 260,000 clones, with 86% as singletons. Sequencing was carried out using peripheral blood. Receptors originate from a man between 18 and 29 years old with active or convalescent COVID-19. The CDR3 runs from the conserved cysteine through the conserved F or W. Each record gives: CDR3 length, D gene, clone size, J gene, V gene, CDR3 DNA, CDR3 protein. The D gene is left open where the match is weak. Size is stated for part of the rows, as once, few or many counts, or as a class when the clone is expanded.

CDR3 length: 16; D gene: TRBD2; clone size: once; J gene: TRBJ2-5; V gene: TRBV19; CDR3 DNA: TGTGCCAGTAGTATCGGTCTAGCGGGAGGGAGAGAGACCCAGTACTTC; CDR3 protein: CASSIGLAGGRETQYF
CDR3 length: 14; D gene: .; clone size: few; J gene: TRBJ1-2; V gene: TRBV24-1; CDR3 DNA: TGTGCCACCAGTGATCGAGACAGGACCTATGGCTACACCTTC; CDR3 protein: CATSDRDRTYGYTF
CDR3 length: 15; D gene: .; clone size: .; J gene: TRBJ2-3; V gene: TRBV5-1; CDR3 DNA: TGCGCCAGCAGCTTTATAGGGGCTAGCACAGATACGCAGTATTTT; CDR3 protein: CASSFIGASTDTQYF
CDR3 length: 14; D gene: TRBD1; clone size: .; J gene: TRBJ1-1; V gene: TRBV5-1; CDR3 DNA: TGCGCCAGCAGCCTACAGGGGACGAACACTGAAGCTTTCTTT; CDR3 protein: CASSLQGTNTEAFF
CDR3 length: 12; D gene: .; clone size: .; J gene: TRBJ1-2; V gene: TRBV6-5; CDR3 DNA: TGTGCCAGCAGTCGCGGTGAATATGGCTACACCTTC; CDR3 protein: CASSRGEYGYTF
CDR3 length: 12; D gene: .; clone size: .; J gene: TRBJ2-3; V gene: TRBV5-1; CDR3 DNA: TGCGCCAGCAGCTTGAGGGGGGATACGCAGTATTTT; CDR3 protein: CASSLRGDTQYF
CDR3 length: 13; D gene: .; clone size: .; J gene: TRBJ2-5; V gene: TRBV30; CDR3 DNA: TGTGCCTGGAGTGCTCCCCCCCCGGTGGCCCAGTACTTC; CDR3 protein: CAWSAPPPVAQYF
CDR3 length: 15; D gene: .; clone size: .; J gene: TRBJ1-4; V gene: TRBV27; CDR3 DNA: TGTGCCAGCAGTCCCCGAGGACAGAGGAATGAAAAACTGTTTTTT; CDR3 protein: CASSPRGQRNEKLFF
CDR3 length: 14; D gene: TRBD1; clone size: .; J gene: TRBJ2-1; V gene: TRBV29-1; CDR3 DNA: TGCAGCGCCCGACCCGTAGGACAGGGGCATGAGCAGTTCTTC; CDR3 protein: CSARPVGQGHEQFF
CDR3 length: 11; D gene: .; clone size: .; J gene: TRBJ2-7; V gene: TRBV20-1; CDR3 DNA: TGCAGTGCTGACAGTGTGGTAGGGCAGTACTTC; CDR3 protein: CSADSVVGQYF